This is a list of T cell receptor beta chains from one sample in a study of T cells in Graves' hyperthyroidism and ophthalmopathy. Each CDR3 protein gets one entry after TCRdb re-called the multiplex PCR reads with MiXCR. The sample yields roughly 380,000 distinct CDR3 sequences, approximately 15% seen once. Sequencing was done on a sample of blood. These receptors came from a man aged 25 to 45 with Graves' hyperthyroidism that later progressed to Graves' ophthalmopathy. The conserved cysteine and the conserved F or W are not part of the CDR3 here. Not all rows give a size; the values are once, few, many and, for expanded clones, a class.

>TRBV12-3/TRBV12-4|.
ASSLPGDEQY
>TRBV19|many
ASRSQGLSTEAF
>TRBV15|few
ATSRDPADTEAF
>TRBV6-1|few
ASSEEGAIYGYT
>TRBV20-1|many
SAMGQGETQY
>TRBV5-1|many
ASSRTQKEGYNEQF
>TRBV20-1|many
SARGGLAAIGTQY
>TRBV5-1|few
ASSSDRGISGNTIY
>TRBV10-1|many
ASSDGQRAETQY
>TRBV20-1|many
SATYGGDGYT
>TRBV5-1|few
ASSFTGTGWSEQF
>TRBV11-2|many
ASSPPGPIYEQY
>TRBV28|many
ASSFGATNEKLF
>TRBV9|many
ASSVEGGLNGEQY
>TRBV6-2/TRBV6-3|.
ASQGTQETQY
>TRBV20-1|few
SARVSGGFTDTQY
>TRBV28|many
ASRESGPRSTDTQY
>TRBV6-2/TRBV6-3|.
ASTKSDGLQETQY
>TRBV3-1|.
ASSQIFASLVTDTQY
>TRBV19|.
ATSFRGSYNEQF
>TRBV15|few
ATSRVRQQSEF
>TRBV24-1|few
ATSPGTYQTDTQY
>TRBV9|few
ASSDPGQGLAEQF
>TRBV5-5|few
ASSLRGGAKTEAF
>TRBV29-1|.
SVSTGFDPRSYNEQF
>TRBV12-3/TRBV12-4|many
ASVRADRGRYGYT
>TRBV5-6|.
ASSSRGPWEKLF
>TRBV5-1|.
ASSPTLAGANTGELF
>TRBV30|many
AWSLGQGLGYT
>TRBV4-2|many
ASSQDRNRRMETQY
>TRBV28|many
ASSPPGQGIYEQY
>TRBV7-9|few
ASSLDYRDKRTDTQY
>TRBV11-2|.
ASSLEYPYEQY
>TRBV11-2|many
ASSYPWGGRAKNIQY
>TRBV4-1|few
ASSLAGTKDEQF
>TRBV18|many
ASSPLLQGSNEQF